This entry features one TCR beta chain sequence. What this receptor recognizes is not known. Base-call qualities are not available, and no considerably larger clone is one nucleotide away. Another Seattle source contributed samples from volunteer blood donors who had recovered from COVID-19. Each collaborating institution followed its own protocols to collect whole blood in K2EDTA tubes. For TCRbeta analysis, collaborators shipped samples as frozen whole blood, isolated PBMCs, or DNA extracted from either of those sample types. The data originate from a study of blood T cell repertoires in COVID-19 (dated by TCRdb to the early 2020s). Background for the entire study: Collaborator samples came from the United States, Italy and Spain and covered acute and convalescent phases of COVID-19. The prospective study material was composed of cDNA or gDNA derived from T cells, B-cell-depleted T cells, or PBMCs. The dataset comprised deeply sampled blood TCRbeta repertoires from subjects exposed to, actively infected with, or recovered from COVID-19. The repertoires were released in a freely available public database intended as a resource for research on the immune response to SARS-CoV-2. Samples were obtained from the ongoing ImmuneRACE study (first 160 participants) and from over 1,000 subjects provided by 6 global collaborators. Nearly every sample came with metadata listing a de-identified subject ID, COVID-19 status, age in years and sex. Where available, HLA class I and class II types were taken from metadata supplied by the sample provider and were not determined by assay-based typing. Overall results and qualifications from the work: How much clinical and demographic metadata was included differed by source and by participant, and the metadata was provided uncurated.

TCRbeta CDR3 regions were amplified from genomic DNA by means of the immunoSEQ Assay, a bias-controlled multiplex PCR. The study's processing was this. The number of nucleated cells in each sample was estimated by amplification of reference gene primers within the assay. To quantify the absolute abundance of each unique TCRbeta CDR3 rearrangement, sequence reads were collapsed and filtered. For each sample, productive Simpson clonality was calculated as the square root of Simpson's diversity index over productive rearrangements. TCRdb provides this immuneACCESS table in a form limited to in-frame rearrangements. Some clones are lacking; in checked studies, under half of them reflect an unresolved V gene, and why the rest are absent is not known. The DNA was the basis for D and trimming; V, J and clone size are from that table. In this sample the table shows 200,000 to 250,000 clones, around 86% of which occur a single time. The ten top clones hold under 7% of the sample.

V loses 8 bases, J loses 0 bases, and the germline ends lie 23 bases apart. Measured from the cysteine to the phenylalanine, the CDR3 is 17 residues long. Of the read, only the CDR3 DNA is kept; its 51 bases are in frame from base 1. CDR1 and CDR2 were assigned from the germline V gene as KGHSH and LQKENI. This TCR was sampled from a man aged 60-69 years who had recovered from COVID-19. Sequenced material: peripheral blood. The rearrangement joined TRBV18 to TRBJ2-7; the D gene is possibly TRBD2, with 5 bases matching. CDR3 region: CASTRAERPSSSYEQYF. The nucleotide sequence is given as TGTGCCAGCACGAGAGCGGAACGGCCCTCAAGCTCCTACGAGCAGTACTTC.